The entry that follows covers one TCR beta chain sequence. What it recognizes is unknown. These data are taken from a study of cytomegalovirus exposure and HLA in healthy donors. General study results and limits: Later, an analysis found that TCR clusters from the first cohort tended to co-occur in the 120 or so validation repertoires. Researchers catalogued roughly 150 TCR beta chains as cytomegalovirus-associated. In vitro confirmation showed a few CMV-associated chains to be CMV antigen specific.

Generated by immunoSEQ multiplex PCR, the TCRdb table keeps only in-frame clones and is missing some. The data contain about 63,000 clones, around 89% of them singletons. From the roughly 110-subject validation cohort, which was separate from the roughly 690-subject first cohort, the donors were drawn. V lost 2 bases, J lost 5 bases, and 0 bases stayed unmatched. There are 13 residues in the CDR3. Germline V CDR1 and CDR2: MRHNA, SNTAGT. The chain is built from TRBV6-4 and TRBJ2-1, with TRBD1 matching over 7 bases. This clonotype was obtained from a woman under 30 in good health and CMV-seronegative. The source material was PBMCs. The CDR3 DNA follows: TGTGCCAGCAGTGACAGGGGGCACAATGAGCAGTTCTTC. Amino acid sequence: CASSDRGHNEQFF.